This T cell receptor (beta chain) was profiled in a study of cytomegalovirus exposure and HLA in healthy donors. Regarding this clone: The target antigen is unknown.

General study results and limits: Prior analysis indicated that the majority of TCR beta V segments exhibited productivity approximately 90% or approximately 30% of the time.

The CDR3 runs to 16 residues. The germline V gene has CDR1 MNHEY and CDR2 SVGAGI. V was shortened by 0 bases and J by 4 bases, with 16 bases between the two germline ends. The PCR employed 60 Vbeta primers together with 13 Jbeta primers. TCRdb's table, derived via immunoSEQ multiplex PCR, lists solely in-frame clones and lacks some. The sample has 98,000 or so clones, about 80% seen once. The receptor comes from a man between 60 and 75 years old in good health and CMV-seropositive. This chain links TRBV6-5 with TRBJ2-7; no reliable D call. What was sequenced was PBMCs. The DNA of the CDR3 is TGTGCCAGCAGTTACTCATCAGTGCCGGAGCGTTACGAGCAGTACTTC. It encodes CASSYSSVPERYEQYF.